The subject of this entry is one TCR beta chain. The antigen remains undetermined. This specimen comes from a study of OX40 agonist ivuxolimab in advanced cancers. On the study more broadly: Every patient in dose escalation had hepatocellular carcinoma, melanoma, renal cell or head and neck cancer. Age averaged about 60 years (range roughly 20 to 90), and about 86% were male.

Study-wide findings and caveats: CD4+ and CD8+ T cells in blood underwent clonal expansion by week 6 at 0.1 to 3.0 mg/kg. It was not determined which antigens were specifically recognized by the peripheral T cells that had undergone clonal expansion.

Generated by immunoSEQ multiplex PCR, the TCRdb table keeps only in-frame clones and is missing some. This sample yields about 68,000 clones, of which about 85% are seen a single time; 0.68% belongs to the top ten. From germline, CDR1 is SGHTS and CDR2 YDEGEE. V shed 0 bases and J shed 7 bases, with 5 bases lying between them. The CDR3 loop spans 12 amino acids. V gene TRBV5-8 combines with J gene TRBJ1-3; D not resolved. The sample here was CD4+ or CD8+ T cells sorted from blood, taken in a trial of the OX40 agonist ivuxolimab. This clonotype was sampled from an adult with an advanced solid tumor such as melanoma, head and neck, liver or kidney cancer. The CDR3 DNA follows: TGTGCCAGCAGCTTGGGACCGAACACCATATATTTT. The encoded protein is CASSLGPNTIYF. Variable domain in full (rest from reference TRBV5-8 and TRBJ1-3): EAGVTQSPTHLIKTRGQQATLRCSPISGHTSVYWYQQALGLGLQFLLWYDEGEERNRGNFPPRFSGRQFPNYSSELNVNALELEDSALYLCASSLGPNTIYFGEGSWLTVV.